The 20 T cell receptor beta chains below all came from one sample that was sequenced in a study of human T cells and chemical hapten exposure. Documented time point: patch test 1, 2 weeks after DPC sensitization. The treatment was: therapeutic diphenylcyclopropenone sensitization with weekly scalp DPC. TCRdb fed the RACE reads into MiXCR, producing one record per CDR3 protein. The sample lists 75,000 to 100,000 distinct CDR3 sequences; around 12% were seen once. Sequences were derived from whole blood, sampled in connection with sensitization to the hapten diphenylcyclopropenone (DPC). Receptors were obtained from a woman between 40 and 55 years old with alopecia areata. Some clones in this sample may be carry-over from other donors' samples.

This clonotype was detected ten times or more. This chain joins TRBV7-3 and TRBJ1-2; tentatively, D is TRBD1 (5 bases). CDR3 size: 15 residues. The germline CDR1 and CDR2 sequences are SGHTA and FQGTGA. The germline V and J ends were trimmed by 3 bases and 1 base, with 12 bases remaining between them. The CDR3 region has the DNA TGTGCCAGCAGCTTCTCAGGGAAGGGTAACTATGGCTACACCTTC. Protein sequence: CASSFSGKGNYGYTF. Complete variable domain (other parts from reference TRBV7-3 and TRBJ1-2): GAGVSQTPSNKVTEKGKYVELRCDPISGHTALYWYRQSLGQGPEFLIYFQGTGAADDSGLPNDRFFAVRPEGSVSTLKIQRTERGDSAVYLCASSFSGKGNYGYTFGSGTRLTVV.

This clonotype has a count of ten or more. This chain connects TRBV6-6 to TRBJ2-7, with a tentative D call TRBD2 (6 bases). The CDR3 length is 13 residues. V lost 5 bases and J lost 7, with 15 bases in between. CDR1 and CDR2 from the germline V gene are MNHNY and SVGAGI (reference sequence). CDR3 nucleotides: TGTGCCAGCAGTCGAATGGGCGGGATGGAGCAGTACTTC. This translates into CASSRMGGMEQYF.

The sample holds a few counts of this clonotype. This chain joins TRBV9 and TRBJ2-1; D unclear. CDR3 size: 12 residues. CDR1 and CDR2 (germline): SGDLS, YYNGEE. Trimming pared 10 bases from V and 4 bases from J, leaving 12 bases between. CDR3 nucleotides: TGTGCCTCTGGATTGGGATACAATGAGCAGTTCTTC. The encoded protein is CASGLGYNEQFF.

The rearrangement links TRBV11-1 to TRBJ2-1; D is unresolved. This CDR3 comprises 12 residues. CDR1 SGHAT and CDR2 FQDESV come from the germline V gene (reference sequence). V was pared by 5 bases and J by 5 bases, with 7 bases between. Here the CDR3 DNA reads TGTGCCAGCAGCCAACAGAACAATGAGCAGTTCTTC. Translated: CASSQQNNEQFF.

The genes are TRBV6-2 or TRBV6-3 and TRBJ1-5, with D hard to call. V was clipped by 0 bases and J by 7 bases, with 4 bases between them. Per the germline V gene, CDR1 is MNHEY and CDR2 is SVGEGT. CDR3 length: 12 amino acids. The DNA of the CDR3 is TGTGCCAGCAGTTACTCTAAACAGCCCCAGCATTTT. Translation gives CASSYSKQPQHF.

This clonotype was seen a few times. The chain has TRBV5-4 and TRBJ2-2; D ambiguous. This CDR3 spans 12 amino acids. In germline, CDR1 is SGHNT, CDR2 YYREEE (reference sequence). Trimming left V 4 bases short and J 5 bases short, with 6 bases between. Here the CDR3 DNA reads TGTGCCAGCAGCATAAGAACCGGGGAGCTGTTTTTT. Translation gives CASSIRTGELFF.

The V call is TRBV12-3 or TRBV12-4, the J call TRBJ2-7, with TRBD1 identical over 7 bases. After removal of 7 bases from V and 1 base from J, the junction contained 10 bases not matched to a gene. The CDR3 spans 15 residues. DNA of the CDR3: TGTGCCAGCACCCTCTCAGGACAGGCGTCCTACGAGCAGTACTTC. It yields the protein CASTLSGQASYEQYF.

This clonotype was counted only a few times. The genes are TRBV6-5 and TRBJ2-5; D might be TRBD1 (6 bases). This CDR3 is 14 amino acids long. Trimming cost V 6 bases and J 5 bases, with 16 bases left between them. Germline lookup yields CDR1 MNHEY and CDR2 SVGAGI. CDR3 sequence: CASSFTRTEETQYF. In nucleotides, the CDR3 is TGTGCCAGCAGCTTTACCCGGACAGAGGAGACCCAGTACTTC.

There are a few counts of this clonotype. The V call is TRBV28, the J call TRBJ2-3; D is perhaps TRBD1 (5 bases). The CDR3 consists of 15 residues. The germline CDR1 and CDR2 sequences are MDHEN and SYDVKM. V was trimmed by 4 bases and J by 3 bases, leaving 14 bases between them. The CDR3 reads CASSSISDKTDTQYF. For the CDR3, the DNA is TGTGCCAGCAGTTCAATATCGGACAAAACAGATACGCAGTATTTT.

This clonotype came up many times. DNA for the CDR3: TGTGCCAGCAGTTTCTCAGTGATTGGGAGCGCGGAATCCTACGAGCAGTACTTC. Encoded protein: CASSFSVIGSAESYEQYF. This chain links TRBV12-3 or TRBV12-4 with TRBJ2-7; the D gene is possibly TRBD2 (5 bases). There are 18 residues in the CDR3. V was clipped by 3 bases and J by 1 base, with 22 bases between them.

This clonotype was found many times. This chain uses TRBV12-5 with TRBJ2-2; 7 nucleotides match TRBD2. CDR1 is LGHNT, CDR2 FRNRAP, per germline. V was pared by 2 bases and J by 4 bases, with 4 bases of the junction left unmatched. This CDR3 region has 15 residues. Here the CDR3 DNA reads TGTGCTAGTGGTTTGCATCTAGCGGCCACCGGGGAGCTGTTTTTT. It yields the protein CASGLHLAATGELFF.

The rearrangement joins TRBV20-1 to TRBJ2-1; 8 nucleotides line up with TRBD2. J was trimmed by 0 bases and V by 0 bases; bases with no gene match: 7. CDR1 is DFQATT and CDR2 is SNEGSKA in the germline V gene (reference sequence). CDR3 length equals 17 residues. This chain's CDR3 is CSARDLERESSYNEQFF. The CDR3 coding sequence is TGCAGTGCTAGAGATCTCGAGCGGGAGAGCTCCTACAATGAGCAGTTCTTC.

This clonotype was seen more than once but under ten times. This chain connects TRBV28 to TRBJ1-2; D unclear. CDR1 is MDHEN, CDR2 SYDVKM, per germline. CDR3 length equals 13 residues. V was shortened by 2 bases and J by 1 base, with 5 bases between the two germline ends. The CDR3 loop reads CASSLLDNYGYTF. CDR3 coding DNA: TGTGCCAGCAGTTTACTAGATAACTATGGCTACACCTTC.

The table lists this clonotype with a few counts. The chain carries TRBV4-3 and TRBJ1-2, with a tentative D call TRBD1 (5 bases). The V and J ends lost 0 bases and 1 base respectively, with 15 bases between them. From germline, CDR1 is LGHNA and CDR2 YSLEER. The CDR3 length is 17 residues. CDR3: CASSQDIGTVGNYGYTF. The DNA for the CDR3 is TGCGCCAGCAGCCAAGATATTGGGACCGTGGGTAACTATGGCTACACCTTC.

V gene TRBV24-1 combines with J gene TRBJ2-1; no firm D call. Germline loops: CDR1 KGHDR, CDR2 SFDVKD. V was pared by 3 bases and J by 5 bases, with 7 bases between. CDR3 length: 13 residues. This CDR3 is CATSDVLDNEQFF. Here the CDR3 DNA reads TGTGCCACCAGTGATGTACTCGACAATGAGCAGTTCTTC.

This clonotype was detected many times. This sequence joins TRBV7-2 and TRBJ1-2, with unresolved D. This CDR3 spans 15 amino acids. The V and J ends lost 2 bases and 4 bases respectively, with 14 bases between them. The germline V gene has CDR1 SGHTA and CDR2 FQGNSA. The CDR3 loop is CASSLSLTVPYGYTF. DNA of the CDR3: TGTGCCAGCAGCTTATCTCTGACGGTGCCCTATGGCTACACCTTC. Variable domain in full (rest from reference TRBV7-2 and TRBJ1-2): GAGVSQSPSNKVTEKGKDVELRCDPISGHTALYWYRQSLGQGLEFLIYFQGNSAPDKSGLPSDRFSAERTGGSVSTLTIQRTQQEDSAVYLCASSLSLTVPYGYTFGSGTRLTVV.

This sequence joins TRBV10-3 and TRBJ2-3; D is possibly TRBD2 (5 bases). CDR1 is ENHRY and CDR2 is SYGVKD in the germline V gene. This CDR3 is 14 amino acids long. V dropped 2 bases and J dropped 4 bases, with 10 bases sitting between them. The CDR3 protein is CAISEKRESDTQYF. The CDR3 bases are TGTGCCATCAGTGAGAAGAGGGAGTCAGATACGCAGTATTTT.

The J gene is TRBJ2-7, the V gene TRBV6-2 or TRBV6-3, with 8 bases fitting TRBD1. The V and J ends lost 1 base and 4 bases, in that order; junction bases with no gene match: 6. The CDR3 totals 15 residues. CDR1 is MNHEY and CDR2 is SVGEGT in the germline V gene. In nucleotides, the CDR3 is TGTGCCAGCAGTTACTTTTGGACAGGGCGGTACGAGCAGTACTTC. This codes for CASSYFWTGRYEQYF.

The chain uses TRBV7-9 and TRBJ2-2; TRBD1 agrees at 10 bases. Germline trimming cut 3 bases from V and 4 bases from J; bases unmatched to any gene: 11. Germline CDR1 reads SEHNR; CDR2 reads FQNEAQ (reference sequence). The CDR3 spans 18 residues. The CDR3 sequence is CASSFFRDRGGRTGELFF. CDR3 sequence (DNA): TGTGCCAGCAGCTTTTTCCGGGACAGGGGAGGTCGCACCGGGGAGCTGTTTTTT.

This clonotype occurred a few times. The chain recombines TRBV29-1 with TRBJ1-1; D possibly corresponds to TRBD1 (5 bases). Germline loops: CDR1 SQVTM, CDR2 ANQGSEA. The CDR3 length is 17 residues. Between the trimmed V and J ends, which lost 6 bases and 0 bases, there was a span of 23 bases. The CDR3, as DNA: TGCAGCGTGGGGGGTAGAGGGTCCCTGACTATGAACACTGAAGCTTTCTTT. This translates into CSVGGRGSLTMNTEAFF.